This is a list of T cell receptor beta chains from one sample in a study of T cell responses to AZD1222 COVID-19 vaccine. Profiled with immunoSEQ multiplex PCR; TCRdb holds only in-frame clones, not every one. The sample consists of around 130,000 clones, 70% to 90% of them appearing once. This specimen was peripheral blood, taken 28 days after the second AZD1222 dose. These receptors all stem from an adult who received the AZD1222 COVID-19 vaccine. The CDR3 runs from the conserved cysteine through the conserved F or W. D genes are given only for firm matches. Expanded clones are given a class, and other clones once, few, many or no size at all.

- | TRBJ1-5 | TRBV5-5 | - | TGTGCCAGCAGCTTGGTGCAGGGGCGTCAGCCCCAGCATTTT | CASSLVQGRQPQHF
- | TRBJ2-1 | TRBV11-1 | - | TGTGCCAGCAAGAGGCTGCCCTCCTACAATGAGCAGTTCTTC | CASKRLPSYNEQFF
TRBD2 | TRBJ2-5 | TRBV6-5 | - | TGTGCCAGCAGGTGGACTAGCGGGACTGCGGGGACCCAGTACTTC | CASRWTSGTAGTQYF
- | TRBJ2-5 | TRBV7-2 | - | TGTGCCAGCAGCTTAGTTAGTCAGGGCGGTGAGACCCAGTACTTC | CASSLVSQGGETQYF
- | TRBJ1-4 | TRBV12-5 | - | TGTGCTAGTGGTTTGGGTGACAGCCGTAATGAAAAACTGTTTTTT | CASGLGDSRNEKLFF
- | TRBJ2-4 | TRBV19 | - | TGTGCCAGTAATCCGACAGCAACTAAAAACATTCAGTACTTC | CASNPTATKNIQYF
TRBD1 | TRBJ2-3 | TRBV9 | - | TGTGCCAGCAGCCCTCGGACCCGGACAGGATTCACAGATACGCAGTATTTT | CASSPRTRTGFTDTQYF
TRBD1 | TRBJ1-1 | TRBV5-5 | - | TGTGCCAGCAGCGGGAGACAGGGGCTCACTGAAGCTTTCTTT | CASSGRQGLTEAFF
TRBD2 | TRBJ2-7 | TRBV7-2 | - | TGTGCCAGCAGCTTAGTGGCGGGGGGGAGCTCCTACGAGCAGTACTTC | CASSLVAGGSSYEQYF
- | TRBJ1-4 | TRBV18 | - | TGTGCCAGCTCACCGAATGGGTTGGTAACTAATGAAAAACTGTTTTTT | CASSPNGLVTNEKLFF
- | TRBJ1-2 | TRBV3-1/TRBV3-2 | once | TGTGCCAGCAGCCCCGGGACCCCCAATAACTATGGCTACACCTTC | CASSPGTPNNYGYTF
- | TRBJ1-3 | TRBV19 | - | TGTGCCAGTAGTGAAGTCGCCGACACCATATATTTT | CASSEVADTIYF
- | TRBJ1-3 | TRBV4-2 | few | TGTGCCAGCAGCCAAGATGGGACGGAGGGAAACACCATATATTTT | CASSQDGTEGNTIYF
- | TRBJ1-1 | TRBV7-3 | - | TGTGCCAGCAGCTTAACGGGGTCGAGGAACACTGAAGCTTTCTTT | CASSLTGSRNTEAFF
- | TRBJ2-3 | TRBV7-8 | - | TGTGCCAGCAGCTTAGGAGGGGGGCTGAGAGATACGCAGTATTTT | CASSLGGGLRDTQYF
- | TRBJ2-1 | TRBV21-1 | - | TGTGCCAGCAGCCCCCGGGACAGGGGGCTTAATGAGCAGTTCTTC | CASSPRDRGLNEQFF
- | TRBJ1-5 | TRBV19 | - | TGTGCCAGTAGTATGGTTGGGGGATTGGGTCAGCCCCAGCATTTT | CASSMVGGLGQPQHF
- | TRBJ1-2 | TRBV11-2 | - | TGTGCCAGCAGCTTAACGCAGACCCGAGGAAACTATGGCTACACCTTC | CASSLTQTRGNYGYTF
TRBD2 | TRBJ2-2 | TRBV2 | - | TGTGCCAGCAGAAGGACTAGCGGCTACACCGGGGAGCTGTTTTTT | CASRRTSGYTGELFF
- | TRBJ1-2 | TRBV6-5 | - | TGTGCCAGCAGTTCCATCCCGGGCAGGGCCTCCTATGGCTACACCTTC | CASSSIPGRASYGYTF
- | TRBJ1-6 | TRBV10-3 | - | TGTGCCATCAGTGAGTCGGGGGGGCCTGGTTCACCCCTCCACTTT | CAISESGGPGSPLHF
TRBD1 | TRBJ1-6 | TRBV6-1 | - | TGTGCCAGCAGTGAAGGACAGGGGCATTCACCCCTCCACTTT | CASSEGQGHSPLHF
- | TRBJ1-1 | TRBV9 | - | TGTGCCAGCAGCCCTAGTAATAGTAGGAACACTGAAGCTTTCTTT | CASSPSNSRNTEAFF
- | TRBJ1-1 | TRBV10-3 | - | TGTGCCATCAGTGCGCAGGGGATGACTGAAGCTTTCTTT | CAISAQGMTEAFF
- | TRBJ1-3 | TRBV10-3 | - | TGTGCCATCAGTGATGGTGGAACTGGAAACACCATATATTTT | CAISDGGTGNTIYF
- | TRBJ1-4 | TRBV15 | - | TGTGCCACCAGCTCCCAGCATAATGAAAAACTGTTTTTT | CATSSQHNEKLFF
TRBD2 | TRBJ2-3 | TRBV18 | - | TGTGCCAGCTCGATGACTAGCGGAAGCACAGATACGCAGTATTTT | CASSMTSGSTDTQYF
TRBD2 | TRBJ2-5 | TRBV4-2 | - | TGTGCCAGCAGCCAAGATCTTCTAGCGGGAGGGGAGACCCAGTACTTC | CASSQDLLAGGETQYF
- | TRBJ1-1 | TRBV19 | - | TGTGCCAGTAGTCTCGCAGGATCTGTCACTGAAGCTTTCTTT | CASSLAGSVTEAFF
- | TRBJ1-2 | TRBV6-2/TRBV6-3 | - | TGTGCCAGCAGTGTAGGACTGAGTGGCTACACCTTC | CASSVGLSGYTF
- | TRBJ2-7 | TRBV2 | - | TGTGCCAGCAGTGAAGCGGAGGGAGGCGGGCAGTACTTC | CASSEAEGGGQYF
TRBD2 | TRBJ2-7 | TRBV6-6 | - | TGTGCCAGCAGTCATCGTGGGACTAGCGGGAGTTTTGTCTACGAGCAGTACTTC | CASSHRGTSGSFVYEQYF
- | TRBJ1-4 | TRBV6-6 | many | TGTGCCAGCAGCCCCCCGGGGTATAATGAAAAACTGTTTTTT | CASSPPGYNEKLFF
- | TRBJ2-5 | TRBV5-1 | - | TGCGCCAGCAGCTCCCAGGGGTCGGAGACCCAGTACTTC | CASSSQGSETQYF
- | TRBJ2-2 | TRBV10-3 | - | TGTGCCATCACGGACACCAGATCCACCGGGGAGCTGTTTTTT | CAITDTRSTGELFF
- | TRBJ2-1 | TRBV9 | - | TGTGCCAGCAGCCCCCGGGACTCGAACAATGAGCAGTTCTTC | CASSPRDSNNEQFF
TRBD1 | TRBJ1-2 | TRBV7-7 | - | TGTGCTAGCAGCTTAGGGGGGACAGTACTCTATGGCTACACCTTC | CASSLGGTVLYGYTF
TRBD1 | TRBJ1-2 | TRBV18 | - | TGTGCCAGCTCACCACCCTCGACAGGGCGGAGGTATGGCTACACCTTC | CASSPPSTGRRYGYTF
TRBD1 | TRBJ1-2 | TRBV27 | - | TGTGCCAGCAGTGGAATACAGGGGGCTGATGGCTACACCTTC | CASSGIQGADGYTF
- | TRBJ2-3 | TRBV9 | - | TGTGCCAGCAGCGCCACCCATGGACTCCCTCCTAGCACAGATACGCAGTATTTT | CASSATHGLPPSTDTQYF
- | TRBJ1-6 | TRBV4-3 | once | TGCGCCAGCAGCCAAGATTTAGTAGCAGCGACGGATTCACCCCTCCACTTT | CASSQDLVAATDSPLHF
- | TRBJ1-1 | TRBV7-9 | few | TGTGCCAGCAGCCCTGGGGCCTTGAACACTGAAGCTTTCTTT | CASSPGALNTEAFF
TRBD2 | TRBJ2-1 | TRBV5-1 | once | TGCGCCAGCAGCCCCGGACTAGCGGGGGGGCAATACAATGAGCAGTTCTTC | CASSPGLAGGQYNEQFF
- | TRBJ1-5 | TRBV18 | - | TGTGCCAGCTCACCCAGGACAGGCAATCAGCCCCAGCATTTT | CASSPRTGNQPQHF
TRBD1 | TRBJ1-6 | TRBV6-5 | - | TGTGCCAGCGGGACAGATTACAATTCACCCCTCCACTTT | CASGTDYNSPLHF
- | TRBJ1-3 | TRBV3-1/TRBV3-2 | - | TGTGCCAGCAGCCAAGGAACTCGCTCTGGAAACACCATATATTTT | CASSQGTRSGNTIYF
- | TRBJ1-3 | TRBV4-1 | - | TGCGCCAGCAGGAGGGGACCCTCGGAGGGAAACACCATATATTTT | CASRRGPSEGNTIYF